Listed below are T cell receptor beta chains from one sample, sequenced in a study of cytomegalovirus exposure and HLA in healthy donors. TCRdb's table, derived via immunoSEQ multiplex PCR, lists solely in-frame clones and lacks some. The sample lists 200,000 or so clones; 60% to 80% were seen once. The sequencing input was PBMCs. Receptors were obtained from a man in his late teens or twenties in good health and CMV-seronegative. Both conserved end residues are part of each CDR3. The D gene is left open where the match is weak. A row's size may be missing; if present it is once, few, many or a size class.

J | V | D | size | DNA | CDR3
TRBJ1-1 | TRBV27 | . | . | TGTGCCAGCACTTCCCTAGAGAACACTGAAGCTTTCTTT | CASTSLENTEAFF
TRBJ2-3 | TRBV5-4 | . | . | TGTGCCAGCAGCTTGGCTACAGATACGCAGTATTTT | CASSLATDTQYF
TRBJ1-2 | TRBV27 | . | . | TGTGCCAGCAGTTTAAAGGGGGGGAACTATGGCTACACCTTC | CASSLKGGNYGYTF
TRBJ2-3 | TRBV2 | . | . | TGTGCCAGCAGTGAAAGACGAACGGGTACGCAGTATTTT | CASSERRTGTQYF
TRBJ2-3 | TRBV18 | TRBD2 | few | TGTGCCAGCTCACCACCGGGGTTAGCGGGAGGTGAAGATACGCAGTATTTT | CASSPPGLAGGEDTQYF
TRBJ1-2 | TRBV4-3 | TRBD1 | . | TGCGCCAGCAGCCCAGACAGGGGTGGCTATGGCTACACCTTC | CASSPDRGGYGYTF
TRBJ2-3 | TRBV10-2 | . | . | TGCGCCAGCAGGAGCGGGTCCACAGATACGCAGTATTTT | CASRSGSTDTQYF
TRBJ2-5 | TRBV7-7 | . | . | TGTGCTAGCAGCGCCAGCAGGGTGCAAGAGACCCAGTACTTC | CASSASRVQETQYF
TRBJ2-3 | TRBV19 | TRBD1 | . | TGTGCCAGTAGTCCCAGACAGGGGAATAGCGATACGCAGTATTTT | CASSPRQGNSDTQYF
TRBJ2-7 | TRBV5-6 | TRBD2 | few | TGTGCCAGCACCTTGAGCGGGGGCGGTTACGAGCAGTACTTC | CASTLSGGGYEQYF
TRBJ2-1 | TRBV6-6 | TRBD2 | . | TGTGCCAGCAGTCCACTAGCGGTTTTGGGCAATGAGCAGTTCTTC | CASSPLAVLGNEQFF
TRBJ2-7 | TRBV4-3 | TRBD2 | . | TGCGCCAGCAGCCAAGTTGTCGCGGGAGGATACTACGAGCAGTACTTC | CASSQVVAGGYYEQYF
TRBJ2-7 | TRBV11-3 | TRBD1 | . | TGTGCCAGCAGCCCCGGACAGGGGGCGGGTTACGAGCAGTACTTC | CASSPGQGAGYEQYF
TRBJ2-7 | TRBV19 | . | . | TGTGCCAGTAGCCCAAGGTCCTCAGGGTTCCCATCCTACGAGCAGTACTTC | CASSPRSSGFPSYEQYF
TRBJ2-7 | TRBV5-1 | TRBD1 | . | TGCGCCAGCAGCTTTGGGACAGCCTTGACCTACGAGCAGTACTTC | CASSFGTALTYEQYF
TRBJ2-2 | TRBV5-4 | TRBD2 | . | TGTGCCAGCAGCTTGGGACTAGCGGGAGAGAACACCGGGGAGCTGTTTTTT | CASSLGLAGENTGELFF
TRBJ2-6 | TRBV7-3 | TRBD1 | . | TGTGCCAGCAGCTTAAGTCCGGGACAGGGTTTCTCTGGGGCCAACGTCCTGACTTTC | CASSLSPGQGFSGANVLTF
TRBJ2-3 | TRBV10-2 | . | . | TGCGCCAGCAGTGAGTCGATGGCGGTTAGCACAGATACGCAGTATTTT | CASSESMAVSTDTQYF